Sequencing of this T cell receptor beta chain was carried out in a study of T cell changes during pregnancy in multiple sclerosis. Using immunoSEQ multiplex PCR, the repertoire was profiled, and TCRdb retains in-frame clones only, with some absent. The profile shows 37,000 or so clones, roughly 88% of them singletons. Germline CDR1 reads SGHDT; CDR2 reads YYEEEE. The V end lost 7 bases, the J end lost 2 bases, and 13 bases lay between the germline ends. The CDR3 length is 14 residues. The TCR originated in a female donor with multiple sclerosis, enrolled in a pregnancy study. The source material was CD4+ T cells from peripheral blood mononuclear cells, sampled before pregnancy. The chain recombines TRBV5-6 with TRBJ2-1; D gene ambiguous. DNA of the CDR3: TGTGCCAGCCAAGGCGGTATAACCTACAATGAGCAGTTCTTC. As protein: CASQGGITYNEQFF.